This TCR beta chain comes out of a study of blood T cell repertoires in COVID-19. Study-level information: The origin of the acute and convalescent COVID-19 samples was the United States, Italy and Spain. T cells, B-cell-depleted T cells, or PBMCs supplied cDNA or gDNA.

Trimming removed 4 bases at V and 7 bases at J, with 15 bases between. The CDR3 is 14 residues long. CDR1 SNHLY and CDR2 FYNNEI come from the germline V gene. Assay used: immunoSEQ multiplex PCR; TCRdb lists only in-frame clones, some missing. The sample carries hundreds of thousands of clones, about 86% recorded once. Sequencing was performed on peripheral blood. V is TRBV2 and J is TRBJ2-3; the D gene is possibly TRBD2 (6 bases). This TCR was sampled from an older man with acute or convalescent COVID-19. CDR3 sequence: CASSGRAGGNTQYF. The CDR3 bases are TGTGCCAGCAGTGGGAGGGCCGGAGGAAATACGCAGTATTTT.